The T cell receptor beta chain under discussion was sequenced for a study of blood T cell repertoires in COVID-19. Original handling: Reference gene primers were amplified, and this amplification served to estimate nucleated cell counts. Using immunoSEQ multiplex PCR, the repertoire was profiled, and TCRdb retains in-frame clones only, with some absent. Clone size and the V and J calls come from that table; the DNA yielded D and trimming. Here the sample spans 240,000 or so clones, 86% being singletons. CDR3 length equals 13 residues. Germline V CDR1 and CDR2: WNHNN, SYGVQD (reference sequence). V was clipped by 5 bases and J by 7 bases, with 15 bases between them.

This receptor was identified in a woman in her thirties who had recovered from COVID-19. Sequenced: peripheral blood. The chain has TRBV10-1 and TRBJ2-7, with a weak D call TRBD2 (6 bases). The CDR3 spells CASSHGGWGEQYF. In DNA form, the CDR3 reads TGCGCCAGCAGTCACGGGGGATGGGGGGAGCAGTACTTC.